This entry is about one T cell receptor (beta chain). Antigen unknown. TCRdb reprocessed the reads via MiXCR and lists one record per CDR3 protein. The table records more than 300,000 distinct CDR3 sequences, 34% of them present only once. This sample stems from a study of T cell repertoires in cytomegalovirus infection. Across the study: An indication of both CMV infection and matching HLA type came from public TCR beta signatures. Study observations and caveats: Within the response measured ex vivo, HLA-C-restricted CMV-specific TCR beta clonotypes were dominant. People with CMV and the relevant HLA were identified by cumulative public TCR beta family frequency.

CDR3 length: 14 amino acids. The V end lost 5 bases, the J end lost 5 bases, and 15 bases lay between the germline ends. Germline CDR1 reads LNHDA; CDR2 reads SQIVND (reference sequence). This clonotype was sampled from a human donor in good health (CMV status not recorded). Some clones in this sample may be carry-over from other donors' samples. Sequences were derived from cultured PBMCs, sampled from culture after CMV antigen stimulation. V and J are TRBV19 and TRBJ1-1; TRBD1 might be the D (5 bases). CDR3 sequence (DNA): TGTGCCAGTAGTGCGCGGCGGGGGTGGACTGAAGCTTTCTTT. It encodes CASSARRGWTEAFF.